The rows below give T cell receptor beta chains drawn from one sample of a study of early T cells in non-severe SARS-CoV-2 infection. From the 5' RACE reads, TCRdb called clonotypes with MiXCR, one entry per CDR3 protein. The sample gives 30,000 to 45,000 distinct CDR3 sequences, 3.5% to 5% of which show up once; under 6% is in the top ten. The source material was whole blood. These receptor sequences come from an adult who was a healthcare worker with PCR-confirmed SARS-CoV-2 infection or an uninfected control (not recorded which). The CDR3 runs from the conserved cysteine through the conserved F or W. A D gene is named only where the DNA matches it firmly. Clone size is stated in some rows and not others, as once, few, many or a class when expanded.

v_call	clone_size	j_call	d_call	cdr3_aa	cdr3_nt
TRBV6-5	many	TRBJ1-5	-	CASSYYGGEPQHF	TGTGCCAGCAGTTACTACGGCGGAGAGCCCCAGCATTTT
TRBV28	few	TRBJ2-3	-	CASSSQTVPSDTQYF	TGTGCCAGCAGTTCCCAGACCGTGCCCTCAGATACGCAGTATTTT
TRBV20-1	many	TRBJ2-1	TRBD2	CSAGGREWNEQFF	TGCAGTGCCGGCGGGCGGGAGTGGAATGAGCAGTTCTTC
TRBV28	many	TRBJ1-3	-	CASSLIFGGSGNTIYF	TGTGCCAGCAGTTTAATCTTCGGGGGGTCTGGAAACACCATATATTTT
TRBV20-1	many	TRBJ2-7	TRBD2	CSARGREDWKEQYF	TGCAGTGCTAGAGGGCGGGAGGACTGGAAGGAGCAGTACTTC
TRBV2	many	TRBJ2-2	TRBD2	CATRYLAGAAGELFF	TGTGCCACGCGATATCTAGCGGGAGCTGCCGGGGAGCTGTTTTTT
TRBV11-3	many	TRBJ2-2	-	CASSGKGISDTGELFF	TGTGCCAGCAGCGGCAAGGGCATTTCGGACACCGGGGAGCTGTTTTTT
TRBV6-5	many	TRBJ2-7	TRBD2	CASSLSGRDSEQYF	TGTGCCAGCAGCCTTAGCGGGAGGGACTCCGAGCAGTACTTC
TRBV28	few	TRBJ2-1	-	CASSPGQYNEQFF	TGTGCCAGCAGTCCCGGACAGTACAATGAGCAGTTCTTC
TRBV9	many	TRBJ2-3	-	CASSPQGSGPADTQYF	TGTGCCAGCAGCCCCCAGGGGAGCGGTCCGGCCGATACGCAGTATTTT
TRBV3-1	many	TRBJ1-2	TRBD1	CASSRGTGGNGYTF	TGTGCCAGCAGCCGAGGAACAGGGGGCAATGGCTACACCTTC
TRBV24-1	many	TRBJ2-2	-	CATSERPGIGELFF	TGTGCCACCAGTGAGAGACCGGGTATCGGGGAGCTGTTTTTT
TRBV5-4	many	TRBJ2-5	-	CASSLKKGGEETQYF	TGTGCCAGCAGCTTGAAGAAAGGCGGGGAAGAGACCCAGTACTTC
TRBV7-8	many	TRBJ2-5	-	CASSFYNPLRSLQETQYF	TGTGCCAGCAGCTTCTACAACCCTTTAAGGAGTCTTCAAGAGACCCAGTACTTC
TRBV14	many	TRBJ1-1	TRBD1	CASSQGTNRGRNTEAFF	TGTGCCAGCAGCCAGGGAACCAACAGGGGGCGAAACACTGAAGCTTTCTTT
TRBV6-6	few	TRBJ2-2	TRBD2	CASRLKPGLAGNTGELFF	TGTGCCAGCAGACTCAAACCGGGACTAGCGGGAAACACCGGGGAGCTGTTTTTT
TRBV7-9	many	TRBJ2-1	-	CASARQWENEQFF	TGTGCCAGCGCTCGACAGTGGGAGAATGAGCAGTTCTTC
TRBV24-1	many	TRBJ1-1	-	CATSDPNTEAFF	TGTGCCACCAGTGACCCAAACACTGAAGCTTTCTTT
TRBV5-4	many	TRBJ2-2	-	CASSRGNSDTGELFF	TGTGCCAGCAGCCGGGGGAATAGTGACACCGGGGAGCTGTTTTTT
TRBV19	many	TRBJ2-7	-	CASSMVLPSYEQYF	TGTGCCAGTAGTATGGTCCTACCCTCCTACGAGCAGTACTTC
TRBV11-3	many	TRBJ2-7	-	CASSRNQGTGYEQYF	TGTGCCAGCAGCCGTAATCAGGGAACGGGCTACGAGCAGTACTTC
TRBV5-5	few	TRBJ2-7	-	CASSTDLYEQYF	TGTGCCAGCAGCACCGACTTGTACGAGCAGTACTTC
TRBV6-1	many	TRBJ2-1	-	CASSDQAGSSYNEQFF	TGTGCCAGCAGTGACCAGGCCGGGAGCTCCTACAATGAGCAGTTCTTC
TRBV9	many	TRBJ1-1	-	CASSEQGGTEAFF	TGTGCCAGCAGCGAACAGGGAGGGACTGAAGCTTTCTTT
TRBV7-6	many	TRBJ2-1	-	CASSLVTNNEQFF	TGTGCCAGCAGCTTGGTTACTAACAATGAGCAGTTCTTC
TRBV29-1	many	TRBJ2-7	-	CSVVAGPAYEQYF	TGCAGCGTTGTTGCGGGACCCGCCTACGAGCAGTACTTC
TRBV12-3/TRBV12-4	many	TRBJ2-2	-	CASSPPFGNTGELFF	TGTGCCAGCAGTCCCCCATTCGGGAACACCGGGGAGCTGTTTTTT
TRBV6-6	-	TRBJ2-5	-	CASRGGTGETQYF	TGTGCCAGCAGGGGCGGGACGGGTGAGACCCAGTACTTC
TRBV6-5	many	TRBJ1-5	-	CASTASYGQGSNQPQHF	TGTGCCAGCACCGCCAGTTACGGTCAGGGTAGCAATCAGCCCCAGCATTTT
TRBV7-3	many	TRBJ2-4	TRBD1	CASSSPRTGGGKNIQYF	TGTGCCAGCAGCTCACCAAGGACAGGGGGCGGCAAAAACATTCAGTACTTC
TRBV7-3	many	TRBJ1-1	-	CASSLTGASTEAFF	TGTGCCAGCAGCTTAACAGGGGCGAGCACTGAAGCTTTCTTT
TRBV15	many	TRBJ1-4	-	CATSRDTAAGEKLFF	TGTGCCACCAGCAGAGATACGGCCGCCGGAGAAAAACTGTTTTTT
TRBV2	many	TRBJ2-1	TRBD1	CASNLRGRDNEQFF	TGTGCCAGCAACCTCAGGGGGCGCGACAATGAGCAGTTCTTC
TRBV6-2/TRBV6-3	many	TRBJ1-1	-	CASTHSGGLGRTEAFF	TGTGCCAGCACACACTCAGGAGGATTGGGTAGGACTGAAGCTTTCTTT
TRBV15	many	TRBJ2-3	TRBD2	CATSSRVRSGGSDTQYF	TGTGCCACCAGCTCGAGGGTACGAAGCGGGGGGTCAGATACGCAGTATTTT
TRBV9	-	TRBJ2-7	-	CASSVDGEPSAYEQYF	TGTGCCAGCAGCGTAGACGGGGAACCGTCCGCCTACGAGCAGTACTTC
TRBV5-6	many	TRBJ2-3	-	CASSLAVGTPDTQYF	TGTGCCAGCAGCTTGGCCGTCGGGACGCCAGATACGCAGTATTTT
TRBV15	many	TRBJ2-1	-	CATSRDARENWGHNEQFF	TGTGCCACCAGCAGAGATGCCAGGGAAAATTGGGGCCACAATGAGCAGTTCTTC
TRBV6-6	many	TRBJ2-7	-	CASSAGAYEQYF	TGTGCCAGCAGTGCCGGGGCCTACGAGCAGTACTTC